This T cell receptor beta chain derives from a study of T-cell memory formation after mild COVID-19. The CDR3 covers 14 residues. V was clipped by 1 base and J by 6 bases, with 13 bases between them. Germline loops: CDR1 SGHTA, CDR2 FQGNSA. This clonotype was detected only a few times. TCRdb used MiXCR to reprocess the 5' RACE reads, holding one entry per CDR3 protein. Found here are some 190,000 distinct CDR3 sequences, approximately 20% of them singletons; the top ten hold 2.4%. The sequencing sample was made of PBMCs or a T cell subset sorted from them (not recorded which). The chain joins TRBV7-2 to TRBJ2-7; possibly TRBD2 for D (6 bases). This sequence originates from an adult woman who had mild COVID-19 (a few samples of this study predate the infection). Cell type and time point are not known. CDR3 region: CASSLDRGSAEQYF. CDR3 sequence (DNA): TGTGCCAGCAGCTTAGATCGGGGGTCGGCCGAGCAGTACTTC.